These 14 T cell receptor beta chains came from one sample sequenced in a study of blood T cell repertoires in COVID-19. The table came from immunoSEQ multiplex PCR; TCRdb's copy has only in-frame clones and leaves some out. The data contain 95,000 to 150,000 clones, 86% of them singletons. Sequenced input: peripheral blood. The receptor set was obtained from a human donor in a cohort sampled during active COVID-19.

The rearrangement uses TRBV2 and TRBJ2-7; 9 bases align to TRBD1. This CDR3 contains 14 residues. Unmatched junction bases numbered 2, after V lost 3 bases and J lost 2 bases. Germline assignment: CDR1 SNHLY and CDR2 FYNNEI. The CDR3 nucleotides read TGTGCCAGCAGTGAGACAGGGGGTCCCTACGAGCAGTACTTC. This sequence encodes CASSETGGPYEQYF.

V is TRBV18 and J is TRBJ1-4, with D possibly matching TRBD1 (6 bases). Trimming stripped 4 bases from V and 5 bases from J, with 11 bases between. Germline assignment: CDR1 KGHSH and CDR2 LQKENI. This CDR3 contains 14 residues. The CDR3 coding sequence is TGTGCCAGCTCACGAGGACAGTTAAATGAAAAACTGTTTTTT. Translated: CASSRGQLNEKLFF.

This chain connects TRBV10-2 to TRBJ2-1; TRBD2 matches 11 bases. Germline V gives CDR1 WSHSY, CDR2 SAAADI. The length of the CDR3 is 18 residues. V was pared by 0 bases and J by 10 bases, with 14 bases of the junction left unmatched. In DNA, the CDR3 is TGCGCCAGCAGTGAGTCCGTGACTAGCGGGACGCTCCGGGACGAGCAGTTCTTC. This codes for CASSESVTSGTLRDEQFF.

The chain has TRBV7-9 and TRBJ2-4; the D is unclear. Trimming removed 7 bases from V and 5 bases from J, with 6 bases in between. Germline CDR1 is SEHNR and CDR2 is FQNEAQ (reference sequence). The CDR3 loop spans 11 amino acids. The CDR3 nucleotides are TGTGCCAGCATGCGGCAAAACATTCAGTACTTC. Translating it yields CASMRQNIQYF.

The J gene is TRBJ2-7, the V gene TRBV12-3 or TRBV12-4, with D uncertain. The CDR3 runs 13 residues. With 4 bases removed from V and 3 bases from J, the gap between germline ends came to 10 bases. CDR3 sequence reads: CASSSVPHYEQYF. CDR3 DNA: TGTGCCAGCAGTTCGGTTCCCCACTACGAGCAGTACTTC.

The table lists this clone with a count of one. The chain combines TRBV5-4 with TRBJ2-7; TRBD2 matches 10 bases. Trimming took 3 bases from V and 2 from J; bases not matched to a gene: 5. This CDR3 is built from 15 residues. Germline CDR1 reads SGHNT; CDR2 reads YYREEE (reference sequence). The CDR3: CASSWRSGRAYEQYF. CDR3 DNA sequence: TGTGCCAGCAGCTGGCGAAGCGGGAGGGCCTACGAGCAGTACTTC.

This chain connects TRBV5-4 to TRBJ2-3; 13 nucleotides align to TRBD2. Looked up from germline, CDR1 is SGHNT and CDR2 is YYREEE (reference sequence). The CDR3 has 17 residues. The ends lost 4 bases at V and 2 bases at J; junction bases unmatched: 7. In nucleotides, the CDR3 is TGTGCCAGCAGCCTCCGGACTAGCGGGAGACCCACAGATACGCAGTATTTT. This codes for CASSLRTSGRPTDTQYF.

The CDR3 loop is CASTGTGGYTEAFF. CDR3 in DNA: TGTGCCAGCACCGGGACAGGGGGCTACACTGAAGCTTTCTTT. This rearrangement joins TRBV6-5 to TRBJ1-1, with 12 bases fitting TRBD1. Looked up from germline, CDR1 is MNHEY and CDR2 is SVGAGI. The CDR3 covers 14 residues. V shed 7 bases, J shed 3 bases, and the junction held 3 bases outside the gene matches.

V gene TRBV6-1 combines with J gene TRBJ1-1; 10 nucleotides line up with TRBD1. The junction had 3 bases not matched to a gene; V was cut back by 3 bases and J by 5 bases. The CDR3 totals 14 residues. Germline CDR1 is MNHNS and CDR2 is SASEGT. As DNA, the CDR3 is TGTGCCAGCAGTGAGGGACAGGGGAGGACTGAAGCTTTCTTT. Residues: CASSEGQGRTEAFF.

This clone was picked up a small number of times. The gene calls are TRBV19 and TRBJ1-3; 7 nucleotides match TRBD1. CDR3 length equals 15 residues. Germline-derived CDR1 and CDR2 are LNHDA and SQIVND (reference sequence). Trimming cost V 11 bases and J 9 bases; bases outside gene matches: 19. CDR3 bases: TGTGCCTTCAAGGGTGGACACAGGGGTTGGGGCACCATATATTTT. Translation: CAFKGGHRGWGTIYF.

This sequence joins TRBV27 and TRBJ2-3; TRBD1 matches at 9 bases. J gave up 4 bases and V 4 bases, and 3 bases lay outside the gene matches. The germline V gene has CDR1 MNHEY and CDR2 SMNVEV (reference sequence). The length of the CDR3 is 14 residues. The CDR3, as DNA: TGTGCCAGCAGTTACAGGGGGCGGCCAGATACGCAGTATTTT. It specifies CASSYRGRPDTQYF.

The rearrangement links TRBV27 to TRBJ2-5; 14 bases map to TRBD2. With 6 bases clipped from V and 4 bases from J, the junction kept 4 bases outside the gene matches. CDR1 and CDR2 from the germline V gene are MNHEY and SMNVEV (reference sequence). This CDR3 has 15 residues. For the CDR3, the DNA is TGTGCCAGCAGCAGGGGACTAGCGGGGGCAGAGACCCAGTACTTC. Amino acids: CASSRGLAGAETQYF.

The chain has TRBV5-1 and TRBJ1-1; no definite D call. The CDR3 length is 13 residues. Germline V gene lookup returns CDR1 SGHRS and CDR2 YFSETQ. The V end was cut by 7 bases, the J end by 0 bases, with 10 bases between. This CDR3 is CASGGELNTEAFF. CDR3 DNA sequence: TGCGCCAGCGGAGGAGAATTGAACACTGAAGCTTTCTTT.

V and J are TRBV7-8 and TRBJ1-1; D possibly corresponds to TRBD1 (5 bases). The ends were cut back, 6 bases at V and 1 base at J, with 12 bases in the middle. The CDR3 totals 14 residues. Germline V gene data show CDR1 as SGHVS and CDR2 as FQNEAQ. CDR3 bases: TGTGCCAGCAGTCAACGCAGGGCGAACACTGAAGCTTTCTTT. Translation: CASSQRRANTEAFF.